Below are 20 T cell receptor beta chains sequenced from a single sample in a study of CD8+CD57+ T cells in acquired aplastic anemia. The TCR beta profiling, which covered VDJ combination and CDR3 sequence, was carried out using genomic DNA as the template. MiXCR, applied by TCRdb to the reads, yields one record per CDR3 protein. This table holds some 280,000 distinct CDR3 sequences, approximately 56% found once. Material: sorted CD4+, CD8+, or CD8+CD57+ T cells (not recorded which) from PBMCs. All receptors come from a human donor with severe aplastic anemia or a healthy control (not recorded which).

This clonotype was picked up many times. The V call is TRBV5-8, the J call TRBJ1-1; D is possibly TRBD1 (6 bases). CDR3 length equals 12 residues. Germline CDR1 is SGHTS and CDR2 is YDEGEE. The V end was cut by 0 bases, the J end by 8 bases, with 8 bases between. The CDR3 is CASSLDDREAFF. CDR3 coding DNA: TGTGCCAGCAGCTTGGACGACAGGGAAGCTTTCTTT.

This clonotype has a count of ten or more. The V gene is TRBV6-2 or TRBV6-3, the J gene TRBJ1-2, with no clear D. V was cut by 6 bases and J by 3 bases, with 11 bases left in between. The CDR3 runs 13 residues. The V gene's germline CDR1 is MNHEY and CDR2 SVGEGT. CDR3 sequence reads: CASRVKEDYGYTF. Written as DNA, the CDR3 is TGTGCCAGCAGAGTGAAGGAGGACTATGGCTACACCTTC.

The chain combines TRBV14 with TRBJ2-3, with a weak D call TRBD1 (5 bases). Germline CDR1 is SGHDN and CDR2 is FVKESK. V dropped 3 bases and J dropped 2 bases, with 12 bases sitting between them. The CDR3 has 15 residues. The CDR3 loop is CASSHRTPNTDTQYF. In DNA, the CDR3 is TGTGCCAGCAGCCATCGGACACCTAACACAGATACGCAGTATTTT.

The genes are TRBV3-1 and TRBJ1-5; 9 bases are a match to TRBD1. Germline V gene data show CDR1 as LGHDT and CDR2 as YNNKEL (reference sequence). V shed 4 bases and J 6 bases; nucleotides not matched to a gene: 7. This CDR3 is 15 amino acids long. The CDR3: CASSPDRGFGQPQHF. CDR3 coding DNA: TGTGCCAGCAGCCCAGACAGGGGGTTCGGTCAGCCCCAGCATTTT.

As for this clonotype: It is unclear where the CDR3 begins or ends on the DNA, so no DNA is shown, and the CDR3 is as TCRdb lists it. The rearrangement uses TRBV24-1 and TRBJ1-2; the D call of TRBD1 is as the table states it, not checked on the DNA. Termini included, the CDR3 measures 15 amino acids. The germline gives CDR1 KGHDR, CDR2 SFDVKD. CDR3 sequence reads: CATSDPGELFFGYTF.

V gene TRBV7-9 combines with J gene TRBJ2-7; 9 nucleotides line up with TRBD2. With V trimmed by 5 bases and J by 5 bases, 10 bases remained unmatched. This CDR3 has 15 residues. Germline CDR1 and CDR2: SEHNR and FQNEAQ (reference sequence). CDR3: CASSPSGGRTDEQYF. The CDR3 DNA follows: TGTGCCAGCAGCCCGAGCGGGGGGAGGACCGACGAGCAGTACTTC.

The V call is TRBV6-1, the J call TRBJ2-3, with D unresolved. Trimming removed 6 bases at V and 2 bases at J, with 12 bases between. Germline CDR1 is MNHNS and CDR2 is SASEGT. CDR3 length: 14 amino acids. CDR3 coding DNA: TGTGCCAGCAGAGCATCAGATCACACAGATACGCAGTATTTT. Its translation is CASRASDHTDTQYF.

This chain joins TRBV19 and TRBJ2-2; 8 nucleotides agree with TRBD1. V shed 4 bases and J 4 bases; nucleotides not matched to a gene: 5. The V gene's germline CDR1 is LNHDA and CDR2 SQIVND (reference sequence). The CDR3 totals 15 residues. The CDR3 DNA sequence: TGTGCCAGTAGTACCGGACAGGGTGGCACCGGGGAGCTGTTTTTT. Amino acids: CASSTGQGGTGELFF.

V gene TRBV5-1 combines with J gene TRBJ2-5, with D perhaps matching TRBD1 (6 bases). This CDR3 has 15 residues. The germline V gene has CDR1 SGHRS and CDR2 YFSETQ. Deletions cut 0 bases from V and 5 bases from J, with 14 bases between. CDR3 DNA: TGCGCCAGCAGCTTGGCGGCTGGGGGCGAGGAGACCCAGTACTTC. Encoded protein: CASSLAAGGEETQYF.

This chain connects TRBV7-2 to TRBJ2-3; no definite D call. The V and J ends lost 5 bases and 3 bases respectively, with 15 bases between them. The CDR3 consists of 15 residues. CDR1 is SGHTA and CDR2 is FQGNSA in the germline V gene. CDR3: CASSPYSRATDTQYF. The CDR3 DNA reads as TGTGCCAGCAGCCCCTACTCAAGGGCGACAGATACGCAGTATTTT.

The chain couples TRBV19 to TRBJ1-1; possible D gene TRBD1, 6 bases. Looked up from germline, CDR1 is LNHDA and CDR2 is SQIVND (reference sequence). The CDR3 is 16 amino acids. Deletions cut 2 bases from V and 1 base from J, with 14 bases between. CDR3 nucleotide sequence: TGTGCCAGTAGTATATTGCACAGGGAGGCGAACACTGAAGCTTTCTTT. It is translated as CASSILHREANTEAFF. Combining the CDR3 with reference TRBV19 and TRBJ1-1 gives the whole variable domain DGGITQSPKYLFRKEGQNVTLSCEQNLNHDAMYWYRQDPGQGLRLIYYSQIVNDFQKGDIAEGYSVSREKKESFPLTVTSAQKNPTAFYLCASSILHREANTEAFFGQGTRLTVV.

A remark on this clonotype: An end of the junction differs from the germline gene, which may be a read error. This chain uses TRBV19 with TRBJ1-2, with 8 bases aligning to TRBD1. Germline assignment: CDR1 LNHDA and CDR2 SQIVND (reference sequence). The CDR3 totals 16 residues. The CDR3 loop reads CASSSGQGGPRRGCTF. The CDR3 coding sequence is TGTGCCAGTAGTTCTGGACAGGGAGGACCTAGGCGGGGCTGCACCTTC.

The V gene is TRBV20-1, the J gene TRBJ1-5; D is undetermined. Germline assignment: CDR1 DFQATT and CDR2 SNEGSKA (reference sequence). This CDR3 has 12 residues. The V gene lost 0 bases and the J gene lost 4 bases, with 4 bases spanning the gap. CDR3 sequence: CSARDVNQPQHF. CDR3 nucleotides: TGCAGTGCTAGAGACGTGAATCAGCCCCAGCATTTT.

V and J are TRBV10-3 and TRBJ1-5; a possible D gene is TRBD1 (5 bases). The CDR3 covers 15 residues. Trimming removed 4 bases at V and 3 bases at J, with 13 bases between. Germline V gene data show CDR1 as ENHRY and CDR2 as SYGVKD. CDR3 residues: CAISGQGRNNQPQHF. The DNA for the CDR3 is TGTGCCATCAGTGGGCAGGGACGAAACAATCAGCCCCAGCATTTT.

This clonotype was seen many times. The V gene is TRBV7-6, the J gene TRBJ2-1; D unclear. Germline lookup yields CDR1 SGHVS and CDR2 FNYEAQ. The CDR3 consists of 15 residues. The V end lost 2 bases, the J end lost 6 bases, and 14 bases lay between the germline ends. CDR3 nucleotide sequence: TGTGCCAGCAGCTTATATAACGGCAGAGGCAATGAGCAGTTCTTC. This encodes CASSLYNGRGNEQFF.

This sequence joins TRBV5-4 and TRBJ1-4; perhaps TRBD1 as D (5 bases). Germline CDR1 is SGHNT and CDR2 is YYREEE (reference sequence). V was trimmed by 5 bases and J by 4 bases, leaving 18 bases between them. This CDR3 has 16 amino acids. Here the CDR3 reads CASSLRQWQVNEKLFF. DNA of the CDR3: TGTGCCAGCAGTCTTAGACAGTGGCAAGTTAATGAAAAACTGTTTTTT.

The V and J genes are TRBV9 and TRBJ1-1, with D possibly matching TRBD1 (6 bases). V was pared by 2 bases and J by 2 bases, with 22 bases between. The germline gives CDR1 SGDLS, CDR2 YYNGEE. The CDR3 totals 18 residues. CDR3 amino acids: CASSVTTSGGAGNTEAFF. CDR3 coding DNA: TGTGCCAGCAGCGTGACGACTAGCGGGGGGGCGGGAAACACTGAAGCTTTCTTT.

This clonotype has a count of ten or more. V and J are TRBV20-1 and TRBJ1-2; TRBD1 aligns across 11 bases. V gave up 2 bases and J gave up 8 bases; unmatched junction bases: 4. Per germline, CDR1 DFQATT and CDR2 SNEGSKA (reference sequence). The CDR3 sequence is 13 residues long. The CDR3 nucleotides read TGCAGTGCTAGACCCGGGACAGGGGGAGGCTACACCTTC. Amino acids: CSARPGTGGGYTF.

The chain has TRBV2 and TRBJ2-5, with D perhaps given as TRBD1 or TRBD2 (5 bases each). V was cut by 8 bases and J by 4 bases, with 11 bases left in between. The germline CDR1 and CDR2 sequences are SNHLY and FYNNEI. The CDR3 loop spans 12 amino acids. CDR3 sequence reads: CASAGAAETQYF. The CDR3 coding sequence is TGTGCCAGCGCCGGGGCTGCAGAGACCCAGTACTTC.

The chain joins TRBV20-1 to TRBJ2-7, with 9 bases aligning to TRBD1. Germline V gene data show CDR1 as DFQATT and CDR2 as SNEGSKA (reference sequence). CDR3 length: 13 amino acids. After removal of 5 bases from V and 2 bases from J, the junction contained 4 bases not matched to a gene. CDR3 region: CSAPGQGPYEQYF. The CDR3 DNA is TGCAGTGCTCCGGGACAGGGTCCCTACGAGCAGTACTTC.